Presented here are 13 T cell receptor beta chains from one specimen sequenced in a study of cytotoxic CD8 clonotypes in ibrutinib-treated CLL. Produced via immunoSEQ multiplex PCR; TCRdb's table is partial and in-frame only. Among 300,000 or so clones listed, roughly 70% were seen once. Sequenced here: PBMCs, sampled after 36 months of ibrutinib treatment. These receptors all stem from a human donor with chronic lymphocytic leukemia.

V is TRBV6-5 and J is TRBJ2-7; 7 bases are shared with TRBD2. Germline CDR1 and CDR2: MNHEY and SVGAGI. With 5 bases clipped from V and 5 bases from J, the junction kept 12 bases outside the gene matches. The CDR3 runs 15 residues. The CDR3 region is CASSRAGRIVHEQYF. CDR3 sequence (DNA): TGTGCCAGCAGTAGAGCGGGGAGAATAGTCCACGAGCAGTACTTC.

This clone has only one observation. V and J are TRBV9 and TRBJ1-5; D uncertain. Germline V gene sequence: CDR1 SGDLS, CDR2 YYNGEE. Trimming stripped 0 bases from V and 2 bases from J, with 9 bases between. The CDR3 has 15 amino acids. For the CDR3, the DNA is TGTGCCAGCAGCGTAGGTACAGACGGCAATCAGCCCCAGCATTTT. It is translated as CASSVGTDGNQPQHF. The whole variable domain, filled in from reference TRBV9 and TRBJ1-5, reads DSGVTQTPKHLITATGQRVTLRCSPRSGDLSVYWYQQSLDQGLQFLIQYYNGEERAKGNILERFSAQQFPDLHSELNLSSLELGDSALYFCASSVGTDGNQPQHFGDGTRLSIL.

The chain links TRBV6-5 to TRBJ1-1, with 8 bases lining up with TRBD1. The length of the CDR3 is 13 residues. The J segment lost 4 bases and the V segment lost 6 bases, leaving 4 bases of the junction unmatched. Per germline, CDR1 MNHEY and CDR2 SVGAGI. In DNA form, the CDR3 reads TGTGCCAGCAGACCCACAGGGGGCACTGAAGCTTTCTTT. Its protein product is CASRPTGGTEAFF.

This chain connects TRBV2 to TRBJ2-2, with D unclear. From germline, CDR1 is SNHLY and CDR2 FYNNEI. V dropped 1 base and J dropped 6 bases, with 9 bases sitting between them. This CDR3 region has 14 residues. CDR3 sequence (DNA): TGTGCCAGCAGTGAAGTCCGAGGTGCCGGGGAGCTGTTTTTT. Protein sequence: CASSEVRGAGELFF.

The chain combines TRBV13 with TRBJ2-1, with 10 bases identical to TRBD1. CDR1 PRHDT and CDR2 FYEKMQ come from the germline V gene (reference sequence). V trimming: 5 bases; J trimming: 8 bases; junction bases outside the gene matches: 9. The CDR3 has 15 residues. DNA of the CDR3: TGTGCCAGCAGCGCGGGACAGGGGTATTTTTATGAGCAGTTCTTC. It encodes CASSAGQGYFYEQFF.

The CDR3 nucleotides are TGCGCCAGCAGCTTGTTAGGGCTAGCGGGGGCGAACACCGGGGAGCTGTTTTTT. This sequence encodes CASSLLGLAGANTGELFF. V and J are TRBV5-1 and TRBJ2-2; 10 nucleotides match TRBD2. This CDR3 has 18 residues. V was clipped by 1 base and J by 0 bases; unmatched bases: 6. Per the germline V gene, CDR1 is SGHRS and CDR2 is YFSETQ.

This sequence joins TRBV19 and TRBJ2-7; D is perhaps TRBD1 or TRBD2 (5 bases each). This CDR3 has 15 residues. Germline assignment: CDR1 LNHDA and CDR2 SQIVND (reference sequence). V dropped 7 bases and J dropped 7 bases, with 23 bases sitting between them. The CDR3 protein is CASTNGGAPRGEQYF. The DNA for the CDR3 is TGTGCCAGTACTAATGGGGGTGCCCCCCGAGGGGAGCAGTACTTC. Using reference TRBV19 and TRBJ2-7 for the parts outside the CDR3, the full variable domain is DGGITQSPKYLFRKEGQNVTLSCEQNLNHDAMYWYRQDPGQGLRLIYYSQIVNDFQKGDIAEGYSVSREKKESFPLTVTSAQKNPTAFYLCASTNGGAPRGEQYFGPGTRLTVT.

The chain combines TRBV4-2 with TRBJ2-7; D is perhaps TRBD1 (5 bases). The CDR3 has 15 amino acids. Germline CDR1 reads LGHNA; CDR2 reads YNFKEQ. Trimming shortened V by 0 bases and J by 7 bases, and 16 bases separated the two germline ends. CDR3 region: CASSQDYWAGSEQYF. CDR3 DNA sequence: TGTGCCAGCAGCCAAGATTACTGGGCAGGGTCGGAGCAGTACTTC.

This clone was recorded once. The rearrangement links TRBV5-1 to TRBJ2-3, with D possibly being TRBD1 (6 bases). This CDR3 has 17 residues. V lost 0 bases to trimming and J lost 2 bases, with 16 bases between them. Germline V gene data show CDR1 as SGHRS and CDR2 as YFSETQ. CDR3: CASSLEVLGAPTDTQYF. In nucleotides, the CDR3 is TGCGCCAGCAGCTTGGAAGTATTGGGGGCCCCCACAGATACGCAGTATTTT.

The V call is TRBV19, the J call TRBJ1-3, with D possibly matching TRBD1 (6 bases). Trimming shortened V by 1 base and J by 0 bases, and 10 bases separated the two germline ends. CDR3 length equals 16 residues. CDR1 is LNHDA and CDR2 is SQIVND in the germline V gene (reference sequence). DNA of the CDR3: TGTGCCAGTAGTATAGGTGGGGGGCGCTCTGGAAACACCATATATTTT. This codes for CASSIGGGRSGNTIYF.

The chain couples TRBV12-5 to TRBJ2-2; D possibly corresponds to TRBD2 (6 bases). The ends were cut back, 4 bases at V and 2 bases at J, with 14 bases in the middle. Germline CDR1 and CDR2: LGHNT and FRNRAP. The CDR3 is 16 amino acids. CDR3: CASGSAGTPNTGELFF. Here the CDR3 DNA reads TGTGCTAGTGGTTCGGCCGGGACTCCTAACACCGGGGAGCTGTTTTTT.

The V and J genes are TRBV6-5 and TRBJ1-2; D call uncertain. From germline, CDR1 is MNHEY and CDR2 SVGAGI. The V and J ends lost 2 bases and 0 bases respectively, with 10 bases between them. The CDR3 runs 15 residues. The CDR3 here is CASSYEKGANYGYTF. DNA for the CDR3: TGTGCCAGCAGTTACGAGAAGGGTGCTAACTATGGCTACACCTTC.

The chain has TRBV4-2 and TRBJ2-3, with a possible D match to TRBD2 (7 bases). Germline CDR1 is LGHNA and CDR2 is YNFKEQ. V was pared by 0 bases and J by 5 bases, with 12 bases between. This CDR3 has 15 amino acids. The CDR3 DNA reads as TGTGCCAGCAGCCAAGAGGGGGGGCCTGGAGATACGCAGTATTTT. This gives the protein CASSQEGGPGDTQYF.